Sequencing of this T cell receptor (beta chain) was carried out in a study of human T cells and chemical hapten exposure. In this sample, this clonotype turned up many times. The antigen is not known. Study-level findings and limits: PT1 expanded TCR numbers tracked positively with patch test score.

TCRdb called the RACE reads again in MiXCR, with one record for every CDR3 protein. The data hold some 43,000 distinct CDR3 sequences, with more than 3% observed a single time. Trimming at V came to 2 bases and at J to 0 bases, leaving 8 bases not matched to a gene. This CDR3 has 19 residues. From germline, CDR1 is LGHNA and CDR2 YNFKEQ. Specified time point: patch test 1, 2 weeks after DPC sensitization. Treatment given: therapeutic diphenylcyclopropenone sensitization with weekly scalp DPC. Whole blood that had not been fractionated was the source of extracted total RNA. This TCR came from a man aged 45-65 years with alopecia areata. Some clones in this sample may be carry-over from other donors' samples. Sequenced here: whole blood, sampled in connection with sensitization to the hapten diphenylcyclopropenone (DPC). The V gene is TRBV4-2, the J gene TRBJ2-3; TRBD2 matches 13 bases. In nucleotides, the CDR3 is TGTGCCAGCAGCCAAACTAGCGGGAGGGGGGTCTCTAGCACAGATACGCAGTATTTT. Translated: CASSQTSGRGVSSTDTQYF.